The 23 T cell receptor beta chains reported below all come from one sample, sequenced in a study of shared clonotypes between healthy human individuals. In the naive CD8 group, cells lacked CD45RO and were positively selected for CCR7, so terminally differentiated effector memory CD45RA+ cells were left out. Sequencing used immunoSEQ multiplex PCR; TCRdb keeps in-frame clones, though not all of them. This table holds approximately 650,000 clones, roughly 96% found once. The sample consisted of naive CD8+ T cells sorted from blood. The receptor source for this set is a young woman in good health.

CDR3 nucleotides: TGTGCCAGTAGTTGGACAGGGGGCTCTGAAGCTTTCTTT. Translating gives CASSWTGGSEAFF. The chain couples TRBV19 to TRBJ1-1, with 11 positions matching TRBD1. Germline CDR1 and CDR2: LNHDA and SQIVND (reference sequence). The ends lost 5 bases at V and 6 bases at J; junction bases unmatched: 2. The CDR3 spans 13 residues.

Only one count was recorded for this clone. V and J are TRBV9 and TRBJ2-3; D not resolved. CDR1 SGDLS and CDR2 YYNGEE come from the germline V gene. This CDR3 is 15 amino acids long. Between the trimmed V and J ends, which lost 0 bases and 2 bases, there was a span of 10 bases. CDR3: CASSVGRSYTDTQYF. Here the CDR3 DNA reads TGTGCCAGCAGCGTAGGACGCAGCTACACAGATACGCAGTATTTT.

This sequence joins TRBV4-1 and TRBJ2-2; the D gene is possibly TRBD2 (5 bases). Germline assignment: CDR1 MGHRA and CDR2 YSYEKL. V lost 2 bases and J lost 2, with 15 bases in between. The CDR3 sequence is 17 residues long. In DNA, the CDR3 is TGCGCCAGCAGCCAATTCCCCCGAGGGCCCAACACCGGGGAGCTGTTTTTT. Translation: CASSQFPRGPNTGELFF.

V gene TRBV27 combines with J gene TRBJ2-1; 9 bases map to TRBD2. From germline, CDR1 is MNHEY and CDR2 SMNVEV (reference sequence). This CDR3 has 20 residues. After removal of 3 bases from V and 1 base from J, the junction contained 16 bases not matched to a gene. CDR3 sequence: CASSFAGLAGREGSYNEQFF. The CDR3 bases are TGTGCCAGCAGTTTCGCGGGCTTGGCGGGGCGGGAGGGGTCCTACAATGAGCAGTTCTTC.

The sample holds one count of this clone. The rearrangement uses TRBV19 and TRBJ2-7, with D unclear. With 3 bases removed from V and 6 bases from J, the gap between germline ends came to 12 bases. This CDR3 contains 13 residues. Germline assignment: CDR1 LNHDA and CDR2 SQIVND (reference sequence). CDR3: CASSIRGGIEQYF. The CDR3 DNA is TGTGCCAGTAGTATTCGAGGTGGGATCGAGCAGTACTTC.

The CDR3 DNA reads as TGTGCCAGCAGCTTAGACACGCGGGGATCCTTTGGCTACACCTTC. This encodes CASSLDTRGSFGYTF. V and J are TRBV7-2 and TRBJ1-2; the D is unclear. Per the germline V gene, CDR1 is SGHTA and CDR2 is FQGNSA. The CDR3 loop spans 15 amino acids. The V end lost 1 base, the J end lost 7 bases, and 16 bases lay between the germline ends.

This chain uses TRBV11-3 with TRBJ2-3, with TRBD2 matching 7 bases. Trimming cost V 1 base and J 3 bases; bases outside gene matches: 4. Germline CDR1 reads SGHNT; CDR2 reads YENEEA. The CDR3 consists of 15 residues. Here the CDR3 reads CASSLGVSGTDTQYF. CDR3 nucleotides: TGTGCCAGCAGCTTAGGGGTTAGCGGGACAGATACGCAGTATTTT.

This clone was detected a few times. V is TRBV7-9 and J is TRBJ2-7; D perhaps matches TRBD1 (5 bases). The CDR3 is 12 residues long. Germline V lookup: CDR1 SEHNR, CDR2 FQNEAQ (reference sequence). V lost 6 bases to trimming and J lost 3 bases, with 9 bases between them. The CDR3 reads CASRDIHYEQYF. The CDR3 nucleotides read TGTGCCAGCAGGGACATCCACTACGAGCAGTACTTC.

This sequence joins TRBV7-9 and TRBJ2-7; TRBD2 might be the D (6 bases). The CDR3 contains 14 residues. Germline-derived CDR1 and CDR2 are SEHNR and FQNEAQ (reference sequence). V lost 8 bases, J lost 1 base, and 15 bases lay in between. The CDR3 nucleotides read TGTGCCAGCTGTCGGGGTAGCGGATCCTACGAGCAGTACTTC. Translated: CASCRGSGSYEQYF.

CDR3 protein: CASSFDRVSNQPQHF. CDR3 DNA sequence: TGTGCCAGCAGCTTCGACAGGGTGAGCAATCAGCCCCAGCATTTT. The rearrangement uses TRBV7-9 and TRBJ1-5; 7 bases are a match to TRBD1. The junction had 3 bases not matched to a gene; V was cut back by 3 bases and J by 1 base. The germline V gene encodes CDR1 SEHNR and CDR2 FQNEAQ (reference sequence). This CDR3 spans 15 amino acids.

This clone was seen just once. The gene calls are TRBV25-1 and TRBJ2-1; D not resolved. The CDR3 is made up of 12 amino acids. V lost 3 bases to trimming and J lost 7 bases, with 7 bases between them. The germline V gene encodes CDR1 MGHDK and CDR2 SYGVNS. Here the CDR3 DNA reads TGTGCCAGCAGTGACCCCACTAATGAGCAGTTCTTC. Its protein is CASSDPTNEQFF.

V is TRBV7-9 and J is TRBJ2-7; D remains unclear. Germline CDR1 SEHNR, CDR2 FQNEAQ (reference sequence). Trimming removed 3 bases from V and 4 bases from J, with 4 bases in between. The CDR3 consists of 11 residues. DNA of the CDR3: TGTGCCAGCAGCTTTTTATACGAGCAGTACTTC. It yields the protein CASSFLYEQYF.

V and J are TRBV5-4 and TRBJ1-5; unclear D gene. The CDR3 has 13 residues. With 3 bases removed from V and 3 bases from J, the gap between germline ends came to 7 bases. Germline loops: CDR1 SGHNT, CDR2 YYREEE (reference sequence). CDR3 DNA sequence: TGTGCCAGCAGCTCAGGCACCAATCAGCCCCAGCATTTT. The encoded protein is CASSSGTNQPQHF.

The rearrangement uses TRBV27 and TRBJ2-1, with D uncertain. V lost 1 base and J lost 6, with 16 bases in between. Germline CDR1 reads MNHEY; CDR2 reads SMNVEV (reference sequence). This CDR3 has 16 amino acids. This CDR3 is CASSLYALRNGNEQFF. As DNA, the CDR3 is TGTGCCAGCAGTTTATACGCCCTCCGGAACGGCAATGAGCAGTTCTTC.

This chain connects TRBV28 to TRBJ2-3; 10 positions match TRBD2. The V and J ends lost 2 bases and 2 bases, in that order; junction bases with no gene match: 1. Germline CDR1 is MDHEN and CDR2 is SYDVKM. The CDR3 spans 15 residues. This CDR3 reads CASSLGLADTDTQYF. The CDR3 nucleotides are TGTGCCAGCAGTTTAGGACTAGCGGACACAGATACGCAGTATTTT.

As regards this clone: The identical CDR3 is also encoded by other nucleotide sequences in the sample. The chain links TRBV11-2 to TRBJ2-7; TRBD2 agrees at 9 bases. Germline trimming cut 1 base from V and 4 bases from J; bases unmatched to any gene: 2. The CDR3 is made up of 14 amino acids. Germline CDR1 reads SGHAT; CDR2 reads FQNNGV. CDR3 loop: CASSLGLAAYEQYF. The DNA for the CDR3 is TGTGCCAGCAGCTTAGGACTAGCGGCTTACGAGCAGTACTTC.

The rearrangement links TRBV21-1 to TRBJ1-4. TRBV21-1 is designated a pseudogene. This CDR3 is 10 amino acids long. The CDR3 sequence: CASSNSELFF. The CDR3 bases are TGTGCCAGCAGCAATTCGGAACTGTTTTTT.

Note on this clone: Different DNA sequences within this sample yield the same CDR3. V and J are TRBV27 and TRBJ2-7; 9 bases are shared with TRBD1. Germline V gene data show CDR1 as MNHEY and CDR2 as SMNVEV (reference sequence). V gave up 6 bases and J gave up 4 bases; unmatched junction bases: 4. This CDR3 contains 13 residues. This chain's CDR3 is CASSLDRGYEQYF. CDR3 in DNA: TGTGCCAGCAGCTTAGACAGGGGGTACGAGCAGTACTTC.

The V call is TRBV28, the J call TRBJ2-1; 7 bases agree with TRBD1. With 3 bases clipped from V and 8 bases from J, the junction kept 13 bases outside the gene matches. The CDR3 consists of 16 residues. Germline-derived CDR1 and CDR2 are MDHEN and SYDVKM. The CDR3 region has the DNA TGTGCCAGCAGTTTCCCAGACAGGGCCTCAAACCATGAGCAGTTCTTC. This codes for CASSFPDRASNHEQFF.

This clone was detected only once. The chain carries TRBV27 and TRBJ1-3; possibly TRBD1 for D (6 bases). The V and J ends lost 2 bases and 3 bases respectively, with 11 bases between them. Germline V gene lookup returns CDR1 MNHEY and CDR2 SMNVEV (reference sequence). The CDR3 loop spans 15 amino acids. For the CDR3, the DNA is TGTGCCAGCAGTTTAGTGGCAGGGGTTGGAAACACCATATATTTT. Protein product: CASSLVAGVGNTIYF.

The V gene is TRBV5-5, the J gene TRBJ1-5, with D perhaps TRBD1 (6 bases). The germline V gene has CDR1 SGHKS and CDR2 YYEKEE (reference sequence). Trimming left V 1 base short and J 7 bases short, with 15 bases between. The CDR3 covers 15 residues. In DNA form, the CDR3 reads TGTGCCAGCAGCTTGTCCGGGGGGCGTCGGCAGCCCCAGCATTTT. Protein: CASSLSGGRRQPQHF.

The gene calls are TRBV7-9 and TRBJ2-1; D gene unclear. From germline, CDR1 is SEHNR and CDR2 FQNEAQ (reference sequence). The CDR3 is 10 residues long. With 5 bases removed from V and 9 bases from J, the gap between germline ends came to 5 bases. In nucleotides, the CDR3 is TGTGCCAGCAGCGGACCTGAGCAGTTCTTC. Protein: CASSGPEQFF.

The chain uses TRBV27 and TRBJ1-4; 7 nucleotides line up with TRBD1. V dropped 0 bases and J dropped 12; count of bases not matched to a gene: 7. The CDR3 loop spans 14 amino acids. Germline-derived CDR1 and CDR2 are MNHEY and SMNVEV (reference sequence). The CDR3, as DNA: TGTGCCAGCAGTTTATCGAGGTCCGGACAGGAACTGTTTTTT. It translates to CASSLSRSGQELFF.